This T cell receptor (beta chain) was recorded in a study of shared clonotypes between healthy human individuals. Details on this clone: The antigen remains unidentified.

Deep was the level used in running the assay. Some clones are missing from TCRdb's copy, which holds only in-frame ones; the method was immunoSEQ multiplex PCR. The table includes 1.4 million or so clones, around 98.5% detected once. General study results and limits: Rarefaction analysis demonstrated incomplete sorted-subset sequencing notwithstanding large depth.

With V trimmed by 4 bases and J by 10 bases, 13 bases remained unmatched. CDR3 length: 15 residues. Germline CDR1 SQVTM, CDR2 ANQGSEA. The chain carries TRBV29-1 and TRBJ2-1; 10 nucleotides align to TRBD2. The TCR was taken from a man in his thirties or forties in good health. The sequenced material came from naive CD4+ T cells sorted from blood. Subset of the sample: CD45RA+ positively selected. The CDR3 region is CSVVVASGSGREQFF. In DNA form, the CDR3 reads TGCAGCGTTGTCGTCGCTAGCGGGAGTGGAAGGGAGCAGTTCTTC.